Detailed here is one T cell receptor (beta chain). Its cognate antigen has yet to be identified. Base qualities were left out, and no much larger clone turns up one base away. This entry comes from a study of shared clonotypes between healthy human individuals (dated by TCRdb to the early 2020s). In the study overall: A couple of women and a few men aged 18 to 49 years were included in the cohort. For each donor, CD4 naive and CD4 memory were each run on three plates, CD8 naive on two plates, and CD8 memory on one plate. Between about 0.8 and 9 billion PBMCs per donor were obtained by leukapheresis. Blood TCR repertoires of about five healthy adults were deeply sequenced to estimate repertoire size and the extent of clonotype sharing between individuals. Libraries were prepared and TCR repertoires were sequenced by different laboratories using diverse techniques, in order to increase sequencing depth and limit assay-specific biases.

The CDR3, from cysteine to phenylalanine, totals 12 residues. The retained sequence is limited to the CDR3, 36 bases, with the frame set at the first base. Trimming costs V 2 bases and J 9 bases, and their ends lie 11 bases apart. CDR1 and CDR2 are read off the germline V gene as MNHNS and SASEGT. Results the study describes overall, beyond this receptor: When several donors were compared, the shared fraction of clonotypes was around 5% for naive CD4, about 4% for naive CD8, roughly 2.5% for memory CD4, and around 0.4% for memory CD8. Higher generation probabilities were observed for clonotypes shared by all four sorted-subset donors than for non-shared clonotypes. The small number of donors limited the genetic and exposure-history diversity represented. Estimated clonotype richness was generally larger for naive than for memory subsets. Sampling was restricted to blood, and TCR repertoires in tissue are likely to differ from TCR repertoires in blood. Incomplete sequencing was indicated by rarefaction of sorted-subset datasets, despite the large sequencing depth. Pairwise subsampling led to the expectation that sequencing depth would affect the degree of clonotype sharing among donors.

The donors were healthy, HIV-negative adults who had no recently reported acute infections or vaccinations. Every donor was a Caucasian adult living in Nashville, Tennessee, USA. The CD8 memory samples were a combination of magnetically selected CD45RO+ cells and CCR7-negative CD45RA+ effector memory (TemRA) cells. Blood was obtained by leukapheresis, after which PBMCs were separated by Ficoll-Histopaque density gradient centrifugation and cryopreserved in liquid nitrogen vapor phase. Purity and quantity of every magnetically sorted T cell population were checked by analytical flow cytometry. Genomic DNA was isolated from each sorted fraction and quantified by UV absorbance on a Nanodrop 2000c. TCR CDR3 regions were amplified from genomic DNA by multiplex PCR using the deep immunoSEQ assay. Genomic DNA extracted from each cell subset was distributed evenly over all wells of several immunoSEQ 96-well plates, and each plate served as one replicate. For sorted subsets, 150 to 250 ng of genomic DNA, equivalent to around 29,000 T cell genomes, went into each replicate PCR. The purified libraries were quantified using a Qubit 3.0 fluorometer, sized with a Bioanalyzer 2100, and then quantified again using the KAPA Library Quantification kit. Every immunoSEQ 96-well plate was sequenced on a separate single-read 150-cycle Illumina NextSeq 550 flow cell. Processing in the source paper ran as follows. Because only junctional sequences without quality scores were contained in the immunoSEQ output, filtering matching that applied to full-length reads could not be performed. To assign V/J genes and CDR3, sequences were annotated against IMGT germline references using PyIR, a Python wrapper for IgBLAST v1.9. Reads were filtered out if the reads had weak V/J assignments (E-value above 1e-6), no CDR3, stop codons, out-of-frame junctions, or ambiguous translated residues. A V3J clonotype was defined by an identical inferred V gene, J gene, and CDR3 amino acid sequence. Percentage overlap between repertoires was calculated by dividing the number of shared unique clonotypes by the size of the smaller repertoire. RTK rarefaction, the Chao1 estimator, and Recon v2.1 estimates of unobserved clonotypes were used to assess repertoire richness. Generation probabilities for all TCRbeta clonotypes obtained by the gDNA method from a handful of donors were computed using OLGA. As stored in TCRdb, this immuneACCESS dataset retains in-frame rearrangements with V and J assigned. A fraction of the clones does not appear; measured against another copy, unresolved V genes explain less than half of the discrepancy, and the remainder lacks a known reason. V and J calls and clone size are given by that table; D and trimming were obtained from the DNA. Present in this sample are about 120,000 clones, 55% to 80% of which were seen just once. Around 25% of the sample rests with the top ten.

Recombination connected TRBV6-1 to TRBJ2-7; the D gene assignment is perhaps TRBD1 or TRBD2, with each matching 6 bases. What was sequenced was memory CD8+ T cells sorted from blood. The label giving this sample's cell subset or site can be read as: CD45RO+ cells pooled with CCR7-negative TemRA cells. This receptor was taken from a woman under 40 in good health. The nucleotides read TGTGCCAGCAGTGAACCCAAGGGGGGGCAGTACTTC. This sequence encodes CASSEPKGGQYF.